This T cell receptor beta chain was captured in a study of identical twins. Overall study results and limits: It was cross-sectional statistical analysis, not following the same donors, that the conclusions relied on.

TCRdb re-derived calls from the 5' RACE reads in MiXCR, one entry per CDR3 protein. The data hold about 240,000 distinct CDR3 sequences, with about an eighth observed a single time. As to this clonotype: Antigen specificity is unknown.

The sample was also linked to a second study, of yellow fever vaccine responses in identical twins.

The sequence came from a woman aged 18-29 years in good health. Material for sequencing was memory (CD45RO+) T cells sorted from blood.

The CDR3 here is CSAPKAGGRYGYTF. The DNA of the CDR3 is TGCAGTGCCCCAAAAGCGGGAGGACGGTATGGCTACACCTTC. The gene calls are TRBV20-1 and TRBJ1-2; D gene ambiguous. This CDR3 contains 14 residues. The V end lost 6 bases, the J end lost 5 bases, and 19 bases lay between the germline ends. Germline V gene sequence: CDR1 DFQATT, CDR2 SNEGSKA (reference sequence).